These 24 T cell receptor beta chains were sequenced from one sample in a study of long-term antiretroviral therapy in people with HIV. Sequencing relied on immunoSEQ assay v3.0, run at survey level. Assay used: immunoSEQ multiplex PCR; TCRdb lists only in-frame clones, some missing. This table has 30,000 to 40,000 clones, over 60% appearing once. The sample was unsorted PBMCs, taken 2 years after starting antiretroviral therapy. The receptors come from a woman aged 50 to 65 with HIV.

This clone was found once. V is TRBV6-6 and J is TRBJ1-2; TRBD1 aligns across 7 bases. Germline CDR1 and CDR2: MNHNY and SVGAGI (reference sequence). The CDR3 has 16 amino acids. Losses at the gene ends were 4 bases for V and 3 bases for J; bases not matched to a gene: 11. DNA for the CDR3: TGTGCCAGCAGTTCGCCAAACAGGGGCAAAGACTATGGCTACACCTTC. Translated, it gives CASSSPNRGKDYGYTF.

The chain combines TRBV7-2 with TRBJ1-5, with no clear D. Trimming stripped 6 bases from V and 3 bases from J, with 18 bases between. Per germline, CDR1 SGHTA and CDR2 FQGNSA. This CDR3 spans 16 amino acids. DNA of the CDR3: TGTGCCAGCAGTACTCGAGACGGAGGATCCAATCAGCCCCAGCATTTT. It encodes CASSTRDGGSNQPQHF.

This rearrangement joins TRBV25-1 to TRBJ2-3; 8 positions agree with TRBD2. Germline CDR1 reads MGHDK; CDR2 reads SYGVNS. The CDR3 is 14 residues long. Trimming took 5 bases from V and 4 from J; bases not matched to a gene: 5. CDR3 region: CASSNRGGADTQYF. In DNA form, the CDR3 reads TGTGCCAGCAGTAACCGGGGGGGCGCAGATACGCAGTATTTT.

This chain connects TRBV29-1 to TRBJ2-1; D is unclear. Germline CDR1 and CDR2: SQVTM and ANQGSEA. V lost 4 bases and J 6 bases, leaving 10 bases between the germline ends. This CDR3 comprises 12 residues. This CDR3 reads CSVVGQLNEQFF. The CDR3 DNA reads TGCAGCGTTGTCGGGCAACTCAATGAGCAGTTCTTC.

CDR3 sequence: CSVDRGGTGELFF. The DNA of the CDR3 is TGCAGCGTAGACAGGGGTGGCACCGGGGAGCTGTTTTTT. This chain links TRBV29-1 with TRBJ2-2; TRBD1 matches at 8 bases. The trim removed 6 bases at V and 4 bases at J, leaving 4 bases unmatched. The CDR3 has 13 residues. Looked up from germline, CDR1 is SQVTM and CDR2 is ANQGSEA.

This clone was recorded a few times. V gene TRBV7-3 combines with J gene TRBJ2-3; 9 positions match TRBD2. With V trimmed by 2 bases and J by 0 bases, 6 bases remained unmatched. The CDR3 covers 17 residues. Germline V CDR1 and CDR2: SGHTA, FQGTGA. The CDR3 is CASSLADGTSSTDTQYF. The CDR3, as DNA: TGTGCCAGCAGCTTAGCGGATGGGACTAGCAGCACAGATACGCAGTATTTT. Complete variable domain (other parts from reference TRBV7-3 and TRBJ2-3): GAGVSQTPSNKVTEKGKYVELRCDPISGHTALYWYRQSLGQGPEFLIYFQGTGAADDSGLPNDRFFAVRPEGSVSTLKIQRTERGDSAVYLCASSLADGTSSTDTQYFGPGTRLTVL.

This clone was found a few times. This chain connects TRBV7-9 to TRBJ1-6; D uncertain. The V gene lost 0 bases and the J gene lost 6 bases, with 6 bases spanning the gap. The CDR3 is 14 residues long. Germline V CDR1 and CDR2: SEHNR, FQNEAQ (reference sequence). The chain's CDR3 is CASSLAGFNSPLHF. The CDR3 nucleotides are TGTGCCAGCAGCTTAGCCGGGTTTAATTCACCCCTCCACTTT.

The chain joins TRBV7-9 to TRBJ1-4; 7 bases map to TRBD1. V lost 1 base to trimming and J lost 8 bases; unmatched junction nucleotides: 4. Germline V gives CDR1 SEHNR, CDR2 FQNEAQ (reference sequence). The CDR3 sequence is 14 residues long. In DNA, the CDR3 is TGTGCCAGCAGCTTAGAGGGGGCGAAGGAAAAACTGTTTTTT. Amino acids: CASSLEGAKEKLFF.

The CDR3: CASSYSGGNIRELFF. CDR3 DNA: TGTGCCAGCAGTTACTCGGGGGGGAATATCCGGGAGCTGTTTTTT. J is TRBJ2-2 and V is TRBV6-5; 7 bases are shared with TRBD2. CDR3 length: 15 residues. The germline V gene has CDR1 MNHEY and CDR2 SVGAGI. The V and J ends lost 0 bases and 9 bases, in that order; junction bases with no gene match: 7.

This clone was observed a handful of times. The CDR3 loop is CASRGGRRTGELFF. For the CDR3, the DNA is TGTGCCAGCAGAGGGGGGCGACGGACCGGGGAGCTGTTTTTT. The V gene is TRBV14, the J gene TRBJ2-2, with D perhaps TRBD1 or TRBD2 (6 bases each). CDR1 is SGHDN and CDR2 is FVKESK in the germline V gene. Trimming shortened V by 6 bases and J by 5 bases, and 13 bases separated the two germline ends. This CDR3 has 14 residues.

In this sample, this clone turned up a few times. This rearrangement joins TRBV11-2 to TRBJ1-1; D possibly corresponds to TRBD1 (5 bases). Trimming removed 1 base from V and 12 bases from J, with 15 bases in between. This CDR3 has 13 amino acids. The germline V gene has CDR1 SGHAT and CDR2 FQNNGV. The CDR3 protein is CASSLGPRDGTFF. The DNA of the CDR3 is TGTGCCAGCAGCTTAGGCCCCAGGGATGGGACTTTCTTT.

V gene TRBV6-5 combines with J gene TRBJ1-1, with a tentative D call TRBD1 (5 bases). Germline-derived CDR1 and CDR2 are MNHEY and SVGAGI. The CDR3 runs to 15 residues. V lost 0 bases and J 6 bases, leaving 14 bases between the germline ends. CDR3 in amino acids: CASSYSITRGPEAFF. CDR3 nucleotides: TGTGCCAGCAGTTACTCGATAACTAGGGGCCCTGAAGCTTTCTTT.

The chain couples TRBV9 to TRBJ2-3; weak D call: TRBD2 (6 bases). The CDR3 runs 14 residues. Germline CDR1 reads SGDLS; CDR2 reads YYNGEE. V was shortened by 0 bases and J by 5 bases, with 10 bases between the two germline ends. CDR3 bases: TGTGCCAGCAGCGTAGGATCTAGCGAAGATACGCAGTATTTT. Translation: CASSVGSSEDTQYF. The whole variable domain, remainder taken from reference TRBV9 and TRBJ2-3, is DSGVTQTPKHLITATGQRVTLRCSPRSGDLSVYWYQQSLDQGLQFLIQYYNGEERAKGNILERFSAQQFPDLHSELNLSSLELGDSALYFCASSVGSSEDTQYFGPGTRLTVL.

By share, this clone ranks as large. The chain recombines TRBV7-9 with TRBJ1-5; no clear D. Germline CDR1 and CDR2: SEHNR and FQNEAQ (reference sequence). CDR3 size: 13 residues. Trimming shortened V by 1 base and J by 0 bases, and 1 base separated the two germline ends. CDR3 in DNA: TGTGCCAGCAGCTTAGATAGCAATCAGCCCCAGCATTTT. The encoded protein is CASSLDSNQPQHF. Filled out from reference TRBV7-9 and TRBJ1-5, the complete variable domain reads DTGVSQNPRHKITKRGQNVTFRCDPISEHNRLYWYRQTLGQGPEFLTYFQNEAQLEKSRLLSDRFSAERPKGSFSTLEIQRTEQGDSAMYLCASSLDSNQPQHFGDGTRLSIL.

The chain employs TRBV6-1 and TRBJ2-7; D is possibly TRBD2 (6 bases). The CDR3 contains 13 residues. Trimming shortened V by 4 bases and J by 3 bases, and 10 bases separated the two germline ends. Germline V gene sequence: CDR1 MNHNS, CDR2 SASEGT. CDR3 region: CASSVGGYYEQYV. CDR3 DNA: TGTGCCAGCAGTGTTGGAGGGTACTACGAGCAGTACGTC.

The genes are TRBV7-3 and TRBJ2-3, with D tentatively TRBD1 or TRBD2 (6 bases each). The CDR3 totals 15 residues. CDR1 and CDR2 (germline): SGHTA, FQGTGA. Trimming stripped 5 bases from V and 2 bases from J, with 14 bases between. The CDR3 region is CASSPLGGPTDTQYF. For the CDR3, the DNA is TGTGCCAGCAGCCCCCTCGGGGGCCCCACAGATACGCAGTATTTT.

This clone occurred a few times. V and J are TRBV27 and TRBJ1-3; TRBD1 agrees at 8 bases. Per germline, CDR1 MNHEY and CDR2 SMNVEV (reference sequence). This CDR3 has 14 amino acids. Losses at the gene ends were 9 bases for V and 0 bases for J; bases not matched to a gene: 4. The CDR3 bases are TGTGCCAGTCGGACAGGGCCCTCTGGAAACACCATATATTTT. Protein: CASRTGPSGNTIYF.

The chain employs TRBV10-3 and TRBJ1-1; the D gene is possibly TRBD1 (5 bases). The CDR3 length is 12 residues. V lost 4 bases to trimming and J lost 11 bases, with 14 bases between them. CDR1 and CDR2 (germline): ENHRY, SYGVKD. The CDR3 DNA is TGTGCCATCAGTGGAACCGGGACCTGGGCTTTCTTT. Protein: CAISGTGTWAFF.

The gene calls are TRBV7-2 and TRBJ1-2; tentatively, D is TRBD1 (5 bases). Germline V gene sequence: CDR1 SGHTA, CDR2 FQGNSA. This CDR3 has 18 amino acids. Trimming took off 0 bases at V and 4 bases at J, with 21 bases between the two ends. CDR3 sequence (DNA): TGTGCCAGCAGCTTAGCGGTGGTAGGAGGTGGTGGGGGCTATGGCTACACCTTC. This translates into CASSLAVVGGGGGYGYTF.

The CDR3 region has the DNA TGTGCCACCAGCAGAGATGGGGGGGGCACAGATACGCAGTATTTT. This gives the protein CATSRDGGGTDTQYF. The rearrangement links TRBV15 to TRBJ2-3; TRBD2 matches 7 bases. The V segment lost 0 bases and the J segment 1 base; nucleotides outside the gene matches: 1. The CDR3 has 15 residues. CDR1 and CDR2 from the germline V gene are LNHNV and YYDKDF (reference sequence).

The chain employs TRBV27 and TRBJ1-5; 10 bases fit TRBD1. Trimming cost V 8 bases and J 4 bases; bases outside gene matches: 8. Germline lookup yields CDR1 MNHEY and CDR2 SMNVEV (reference sequence). There are 15 residues in the CDR3. In nucleotides, the CDR3 is TGTGCCAGCTCCAGGGACAGGGGACCGAATCAGCCCCAGCATTTT. Protein sequence: CASSRDRGPNQPQHF.

The V call is TRBV2, the J call TRBJ1-4; 7 bases agree with TRBD1. The V and J ends lost 4 bases and 3 bases, in that order; junction bases with no gene match: 5. The CDR3 runs to 15 residues. In germline, CDR1 is SNHLY, CDR2 FYNNEI. The CDR3 nucleotides read TGTGCCAGCAGTGGACCGACAGGGCCTAATGAAAAACTGTTTTTT. Its protein is CASSGPTGPNEKLFF.

The gene calls are TRBV30 and TRBJ2-5, with 7 nucleotides matching TRBD2. Germline assignment: CDR1 GTSNPN and CDR2 SVGIG (reference sequence). This CDR3 has 13 amino acids. With V trimmed by 2 bases and J by 7 bases, 7 bases remained unmatched. The CDR3: CAWSSGAIGTQYF. CDR3 sequence (DNA): TGTGCCTGGAGTAGCGGGGCTATTGGGACCCAGTACTTC.

The chain couples TRBV7-8 to TRBJ1-2; TRBD1 agrees at 10 bases. CDR3 length equals 15 residues. CDR1 and CDR2 (germline): SGHVS, FQNEAQ. Unmatched junction bases numbered 3, after V lost 5 bases and J lost 0 bases. The CDR3 is CASSQDRGANYGYTF. DNA for the CDR3: TGTGCCAGCAGCCAGGACAGGGGGGCTAACTATGGCTACACCTTC. Using reference TRBV7-8 and TRBJ1-2 for the parts outside the CDR3, the full variable domain is GAGVSQSPRYKVAKRGQDVALRCDPISGHVSLFWYQQALGQGPEFLTYFQNEAQLDKSGLPSDRFFAERPEGSVSTLKIQRTQQEDSAVYLCASSQDRGANYGYTFGSGTRLTVV.